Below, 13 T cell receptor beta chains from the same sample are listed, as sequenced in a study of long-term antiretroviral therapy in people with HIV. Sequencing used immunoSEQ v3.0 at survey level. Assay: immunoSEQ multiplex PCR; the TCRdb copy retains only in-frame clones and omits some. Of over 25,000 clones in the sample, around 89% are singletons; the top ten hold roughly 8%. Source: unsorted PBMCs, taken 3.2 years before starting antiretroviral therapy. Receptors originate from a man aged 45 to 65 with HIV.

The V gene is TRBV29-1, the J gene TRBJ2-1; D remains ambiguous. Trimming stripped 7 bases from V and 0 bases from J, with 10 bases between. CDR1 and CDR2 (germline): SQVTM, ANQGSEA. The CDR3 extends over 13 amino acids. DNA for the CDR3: TGCAGCGGGGGTGCGGCCTCCTACAATGAGCAGTTCTTC. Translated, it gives CSGGAASYNEQFF.

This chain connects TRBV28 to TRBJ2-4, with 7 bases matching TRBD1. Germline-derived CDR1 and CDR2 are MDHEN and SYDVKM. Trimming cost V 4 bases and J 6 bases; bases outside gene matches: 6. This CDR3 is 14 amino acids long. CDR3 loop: CASSSTGLANIQYF. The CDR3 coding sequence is TGTGCCAGCAGTTCGACAGGGCTTGCAAACATTCAGTACTTC.

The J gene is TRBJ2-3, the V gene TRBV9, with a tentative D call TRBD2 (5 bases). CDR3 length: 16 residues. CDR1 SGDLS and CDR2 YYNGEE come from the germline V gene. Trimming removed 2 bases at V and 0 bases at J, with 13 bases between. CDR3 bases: TGTGCCAGCAGCGTCTCCACTAGTGCTAGCACAGATACGCAGTATTTT. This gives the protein CASSVSTSASTDTQYF.

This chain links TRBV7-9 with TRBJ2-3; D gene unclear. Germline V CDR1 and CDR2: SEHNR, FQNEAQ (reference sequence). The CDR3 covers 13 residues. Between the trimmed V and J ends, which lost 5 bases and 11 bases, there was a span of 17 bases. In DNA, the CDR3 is TGTGCCAGCAGCGTACGCCTAGAAATAGTGCAGTATTTT. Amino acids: CASSVRLEIVQYF.

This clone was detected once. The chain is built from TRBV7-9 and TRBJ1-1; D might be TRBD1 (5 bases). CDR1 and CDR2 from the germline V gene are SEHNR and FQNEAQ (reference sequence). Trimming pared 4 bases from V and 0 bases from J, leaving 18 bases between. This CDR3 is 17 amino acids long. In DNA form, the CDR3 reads TGTGCCAGCAGCTACCTTGGGGAGGGGATAATGAACACTGAAGCTTTCTTT. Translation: CASSYLGEGIMNTEAFF.

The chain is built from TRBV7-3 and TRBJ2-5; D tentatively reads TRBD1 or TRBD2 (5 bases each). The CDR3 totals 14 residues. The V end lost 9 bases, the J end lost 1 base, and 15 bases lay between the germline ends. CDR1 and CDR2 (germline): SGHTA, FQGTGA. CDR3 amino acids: CASSVDGAQETQYF. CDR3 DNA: TGTGCCAGTTCAGTGGACGGGGCCCAAGAGACCCAGTACTTC. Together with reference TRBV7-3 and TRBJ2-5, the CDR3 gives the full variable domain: GAGVSQTPSNKVTEKGKYVELRCDPISGHTALYWYRQSLGQGPEFLIYFQGTGAADDSGLPNDRFFAVRPEGSVSTLKIQRTERGDSAVYLCASSVDGAQETQYFGPGTRLLVL.

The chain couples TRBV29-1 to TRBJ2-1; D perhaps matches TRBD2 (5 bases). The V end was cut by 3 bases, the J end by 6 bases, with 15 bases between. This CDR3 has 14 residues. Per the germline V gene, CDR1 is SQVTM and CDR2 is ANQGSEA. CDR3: CSVESGSGSNEQFF. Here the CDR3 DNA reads TGCAGCGTTGAGTCGGGTAGTGGGAGCAATGAGCAGTTCTTC.

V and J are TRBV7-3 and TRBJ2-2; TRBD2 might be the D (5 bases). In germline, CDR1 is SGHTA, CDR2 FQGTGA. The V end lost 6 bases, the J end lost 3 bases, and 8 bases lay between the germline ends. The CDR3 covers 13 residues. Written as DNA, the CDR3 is TGTGCCAGCAGGGCGGGTTACACCGGGGAGCTGTTTTTT. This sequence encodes CASRAGYTGELFF.

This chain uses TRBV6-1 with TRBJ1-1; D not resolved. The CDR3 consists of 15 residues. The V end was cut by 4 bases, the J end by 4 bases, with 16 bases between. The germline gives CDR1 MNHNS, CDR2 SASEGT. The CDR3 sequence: CASSVSIQRGTEAFF. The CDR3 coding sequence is TGTGCCAGCAGTGTTAGCATCCAACGGGGCACTGAAGCTTTCTTT.

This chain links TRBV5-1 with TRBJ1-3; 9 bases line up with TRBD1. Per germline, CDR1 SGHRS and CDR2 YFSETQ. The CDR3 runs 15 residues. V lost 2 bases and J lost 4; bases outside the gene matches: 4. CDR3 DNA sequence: TGCGCCAGCAGCTTACAGGGGGCGATAGGAAACACCATATATTTT. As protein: CASSLQGAIGNTIYF.

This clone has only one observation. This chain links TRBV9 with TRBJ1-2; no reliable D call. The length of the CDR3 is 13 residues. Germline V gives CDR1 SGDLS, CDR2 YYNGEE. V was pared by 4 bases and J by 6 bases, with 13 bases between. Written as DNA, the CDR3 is TGTGCCAGCAGCTTCTCCCCGGCGGATGGCTACACCTTC. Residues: CASSFSPADGYTF.

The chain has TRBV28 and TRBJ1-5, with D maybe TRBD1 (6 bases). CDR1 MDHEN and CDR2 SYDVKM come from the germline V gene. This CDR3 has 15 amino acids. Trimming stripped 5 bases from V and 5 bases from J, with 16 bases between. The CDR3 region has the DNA TGTGCCAGCAGTCCCCTCGCAGGGGCCGATCAGCCCCAGCATTTT. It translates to CASSPLAGADQPQHF.

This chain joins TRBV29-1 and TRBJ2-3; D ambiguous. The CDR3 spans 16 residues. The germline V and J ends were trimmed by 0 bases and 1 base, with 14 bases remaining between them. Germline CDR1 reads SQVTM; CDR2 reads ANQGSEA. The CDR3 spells CSVEDPARLGTDTQYF. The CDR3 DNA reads TGCAGCGTTGAAGATCCGGCTAGACTTGGCACAGATACGCAGTATTTT.